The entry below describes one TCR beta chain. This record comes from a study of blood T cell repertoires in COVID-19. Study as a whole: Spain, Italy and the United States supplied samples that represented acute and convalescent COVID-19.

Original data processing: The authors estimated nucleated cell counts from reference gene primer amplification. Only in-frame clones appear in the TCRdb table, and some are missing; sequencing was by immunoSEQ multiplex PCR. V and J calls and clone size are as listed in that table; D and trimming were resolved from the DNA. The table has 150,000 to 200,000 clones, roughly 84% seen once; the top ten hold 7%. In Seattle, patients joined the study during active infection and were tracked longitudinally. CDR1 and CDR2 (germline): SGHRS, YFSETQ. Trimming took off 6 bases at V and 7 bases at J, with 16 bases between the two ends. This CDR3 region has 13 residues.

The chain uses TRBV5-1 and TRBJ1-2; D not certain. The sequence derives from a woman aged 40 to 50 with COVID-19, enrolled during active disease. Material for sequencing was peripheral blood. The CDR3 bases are TGCGCCAGCACCAATTACGACACGCCTGGCTACACCTTC. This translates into CASTNYDTPGYTF. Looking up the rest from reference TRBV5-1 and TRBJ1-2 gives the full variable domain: KAGVTQTPRYLIKTRGQQVTLSCSPISGHRSVSWYQQTPGQGLQFLFEYFSETQRNKGNFPGRFSGRQFSNSRSEMNVSTLELGDSALYLCASTNYDTPGYTFGSGTRLTVV.